This T cell receptor beta chain was documented in a study of CD8+ T cells in alopecia areata. Findings and caveats of the study: For lesional scalp, especially alopecia totalis/universalis, clonality was higher than in normal scalp.

cDNA prepared by RNA extraction and subsequent reverse transcription served as the template for sequencing. The data were produced by immunoSEQ multiplex PCR, yet TCRdb's version contains in-frame clones alone and is incomplete. The sample carries under 250,000 clones, more than 50% recorded once. Germline V lookup: CDR1 SNHLY, CDR2 FYNNEI. J was trimmed by 4 bases and V by 10 bases; bases with no gene match: 7. This CDR3 region has 15 residues. Remarks on this clone: Antigen unknown.

Material: CD8+ T cells sorted from blood. The chain has TRBV2 and TRBJ2-5; TRBD2 matches 15 bases. The clonotype originates from a human donor in good health. CDR3 amino acids: CATRTSGGAGETQYF. CDR3 DNA: TGTGCCACCAGGACTAGCGGGGGGGCTGGAGAGACCCAGTACTTC. The complete variable domain, with remaining parts taken from reference TRBV2 and TRBJ2-5, reads EPEVTQTPSHQVTQMGQEVILRCVPISNHLYFYWYRQILGQKVEFLVSFYNNEISEKSEIFDDQFSVERPDGSNFTLKIRSTKLEDSAMYFCATRTSGGAGETQYFGPGTRLLVL.